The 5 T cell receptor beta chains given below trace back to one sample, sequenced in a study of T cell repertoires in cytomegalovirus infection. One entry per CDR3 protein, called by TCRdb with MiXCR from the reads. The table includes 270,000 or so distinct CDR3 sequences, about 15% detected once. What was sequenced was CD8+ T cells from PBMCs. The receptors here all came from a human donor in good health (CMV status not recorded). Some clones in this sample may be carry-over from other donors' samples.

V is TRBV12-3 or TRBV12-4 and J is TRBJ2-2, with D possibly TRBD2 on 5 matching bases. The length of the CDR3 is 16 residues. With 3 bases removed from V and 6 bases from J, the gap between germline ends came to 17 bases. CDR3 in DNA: TGTGCCAGCAGTTTTACCCTCGAGAGGGCTGCCGGGGAGCTGTTTTTT. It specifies CASSFTLERAAGELFF.

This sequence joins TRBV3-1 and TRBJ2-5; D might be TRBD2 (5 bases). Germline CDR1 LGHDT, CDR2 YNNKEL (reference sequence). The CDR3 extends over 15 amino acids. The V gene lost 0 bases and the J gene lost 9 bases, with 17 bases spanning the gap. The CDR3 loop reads CASSQEGPPQRAQYF. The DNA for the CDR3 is TGTGCCAGCAGCCAAGAAGGCCCTCCCCAGAGGGCCCAGTACTTC.

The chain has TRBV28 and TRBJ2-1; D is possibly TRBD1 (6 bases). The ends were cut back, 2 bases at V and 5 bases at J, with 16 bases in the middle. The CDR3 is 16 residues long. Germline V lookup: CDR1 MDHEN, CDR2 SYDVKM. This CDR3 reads CASSLLPTGSNNEQFF. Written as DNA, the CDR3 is TGTGCCAGCAGTTTACTCCCCACAGGGTCGAACAATGAGCAGTTCTTC.

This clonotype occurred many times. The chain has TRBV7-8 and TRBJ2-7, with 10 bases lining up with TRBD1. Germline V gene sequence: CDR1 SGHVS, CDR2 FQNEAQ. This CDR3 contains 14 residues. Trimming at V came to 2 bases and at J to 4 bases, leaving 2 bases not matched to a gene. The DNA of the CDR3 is TGTGCCAGCAGCTTAAGGGGACAGGGGTACGAGCAGTACTTC. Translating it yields CASSLRGQGYEQYF.

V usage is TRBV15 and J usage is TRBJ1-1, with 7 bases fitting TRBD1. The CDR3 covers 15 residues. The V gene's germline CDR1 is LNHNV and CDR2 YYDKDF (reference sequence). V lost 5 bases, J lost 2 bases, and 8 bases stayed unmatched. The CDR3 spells CATSLPGGDNTEAFF. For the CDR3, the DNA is TGTGCCACCAGCCTTCCAGGGGGTGATAACACTGAAGCTTTCTTT.